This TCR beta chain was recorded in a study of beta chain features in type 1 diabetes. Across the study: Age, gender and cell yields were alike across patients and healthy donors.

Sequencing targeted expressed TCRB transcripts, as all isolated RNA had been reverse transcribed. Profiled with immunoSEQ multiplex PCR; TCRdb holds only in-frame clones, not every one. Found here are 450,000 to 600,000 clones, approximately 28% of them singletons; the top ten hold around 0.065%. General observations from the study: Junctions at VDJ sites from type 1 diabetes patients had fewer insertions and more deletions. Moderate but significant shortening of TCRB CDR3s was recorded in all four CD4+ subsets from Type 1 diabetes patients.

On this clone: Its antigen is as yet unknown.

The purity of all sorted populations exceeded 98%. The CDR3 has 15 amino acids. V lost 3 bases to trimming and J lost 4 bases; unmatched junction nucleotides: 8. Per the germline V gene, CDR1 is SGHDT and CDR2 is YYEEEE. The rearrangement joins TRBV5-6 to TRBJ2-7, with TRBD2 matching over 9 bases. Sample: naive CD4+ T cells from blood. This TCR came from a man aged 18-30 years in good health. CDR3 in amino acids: CASSWRLADGYEQYF. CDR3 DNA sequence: TGTGCCAGCAGCTGGAGACTAGCGGATGGTTACGAGCAGTACTTC.